This entry features one T cell receptor (beta chain) sequence. TCRdb's copy holds only in-frame clones and misses some; the assay was immunoSEQ multiplex PCR. The table has about 60,000 clones, about 90% seen once. The CDR3 loop spans 15 amino acids. V lost 2 bases to trimming and J lost 1 base; unmatched junction nucleotides: 2. CDR1 is SGHRS and CDR2 is YFSETQ in the germline V gene. The source of the sample is a study of T cell changes during pregnancy in multiple sclerosis. V and J are TRBV5-1 and TRBJ2-1, with 8 bases that match TRBD2. The sequence came from a female donor in good health, enrolled as a control in a pregnancy study. Specimen: CD4+ T cells from peripheral blood mononuclear cells, collected after pregnancy. CDR3 bases: TGCGCCAGCAGCTTAGCGGGGGCATCCTACAATGAGCAGTTCTTC. Translated, it gives CASSLAGASYNEQFF. The full variable domain, with the rest looked up from reference TRBV5-1 and TRBJ2-1, is KAGVTQTPRYLIKTRGQQVTLSCSPISGHRSVSWYQQTPGQGLQFLFEYFSETQRNKGNFPGRFSGRQFSNSRSEMNVSTLELGDSALYLCASSLAGASYNEQFFGPGTRLTVL.